The entry below gives a single T cell receptor (beta chain) sequence along with its context. The sample comes from a study of blood T cell repertoires in COVID-19. The overall study: Material from acute and convalescent COVID-19 was sourced from the United States, Italy and Spain. Sample material is recorded as cDNA or gDNA derived from T cells, B-cell-depleted T cells, or PBMCs.

Per the original methods: Amplified reference gene primers provided the basis for estimating nucleated cell counts. Here immunoSEQ multiplex PCR was the method, and the copy in TCRdb shows in-frame clones only, minus some. V and J calls plus clone size are reproduced from that table; the DNA served to infer D and trimming. The sample has 60,000 to 70,000 clones, roughly nine tenths seen once. CDR3 length: 17 residues. Looked up from germline, CDR1 is LGHDT and CDR2 is YNNKEL (reference sequence). Trimming stripped 0 bases from V and 7 bases from J, with 16 bases between. This receptor was taken from a man in his fifties or sixties with active COVID-19. This chain connects TRBV3-1 (or the pseudogene TRBV3-2) to TRBJ1-6; D ambiguous. Sequencing was carried out using peripheral blood. CDR3 bases: TGTGCCAGCAGCCAAGACCCCCCTTATATCGAGAATTCACCCCTCCACTTT. Protein product: CASSQDPPYIENSPLHF.